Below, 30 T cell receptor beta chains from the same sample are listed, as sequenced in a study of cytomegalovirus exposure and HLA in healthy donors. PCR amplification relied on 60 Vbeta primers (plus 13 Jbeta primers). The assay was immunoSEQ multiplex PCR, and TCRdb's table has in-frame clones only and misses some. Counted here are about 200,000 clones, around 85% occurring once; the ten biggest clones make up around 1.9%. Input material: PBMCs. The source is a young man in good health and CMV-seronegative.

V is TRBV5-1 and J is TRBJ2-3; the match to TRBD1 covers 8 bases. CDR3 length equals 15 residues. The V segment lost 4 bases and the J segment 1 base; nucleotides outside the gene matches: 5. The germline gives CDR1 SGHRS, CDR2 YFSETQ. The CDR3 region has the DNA TGCGCCAGCAGCCCGGACAGGGTAGGCACAGATACGCAGTATTTT. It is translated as CASSPDRVGTDTQYF.

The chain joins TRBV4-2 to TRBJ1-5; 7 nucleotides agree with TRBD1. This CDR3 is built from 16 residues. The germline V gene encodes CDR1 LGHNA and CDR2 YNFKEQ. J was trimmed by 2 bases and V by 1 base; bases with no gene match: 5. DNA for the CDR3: TGTGCCAGCAGCCAAGCTAGTCAGGGGGGCAATCAGCCCCAGCATTTT. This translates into CASSQASQGGNQPQHF.

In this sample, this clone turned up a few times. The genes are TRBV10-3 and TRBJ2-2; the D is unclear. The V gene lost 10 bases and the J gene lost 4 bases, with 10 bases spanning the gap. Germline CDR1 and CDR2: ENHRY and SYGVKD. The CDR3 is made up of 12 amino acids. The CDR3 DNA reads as TGTGCCACTCGTCAGGCCACCGGGGAGCTGTTTTTT. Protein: CATRQATGELFF.

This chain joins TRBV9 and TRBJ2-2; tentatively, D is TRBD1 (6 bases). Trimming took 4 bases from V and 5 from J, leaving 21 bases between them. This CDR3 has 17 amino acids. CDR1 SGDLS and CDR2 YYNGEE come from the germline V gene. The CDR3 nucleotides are TGTGCCAGCAGCCCCCGGACAGTACACCCCCTTACCGGGGAGCTGTTTTTT. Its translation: CASSPRTVHPLTGELFF. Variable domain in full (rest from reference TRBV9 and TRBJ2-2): DSGVTQTPKHLITATGQRVTLRCSPRSGDLSVYWYQQSLDQGLQFLIQYYNGEERAKGNILERFSAQQFPDLHSELNLSSLELGDSALYFCASSPRTVHPLTGELFFGEGSRLTVL.

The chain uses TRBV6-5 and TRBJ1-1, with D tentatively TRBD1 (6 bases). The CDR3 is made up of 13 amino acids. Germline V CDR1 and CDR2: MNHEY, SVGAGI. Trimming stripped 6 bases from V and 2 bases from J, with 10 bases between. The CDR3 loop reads CASRQQGNTEAFF. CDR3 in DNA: TGTGCCAGCAGGCAACAGGGAAACACTGAAGCTTTCTTT.

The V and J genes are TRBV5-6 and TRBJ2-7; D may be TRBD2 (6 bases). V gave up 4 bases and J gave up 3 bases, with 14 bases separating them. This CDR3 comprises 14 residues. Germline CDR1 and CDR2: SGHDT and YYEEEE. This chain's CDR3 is CASSITGTRYEQYF. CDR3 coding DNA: TGTGCCAGCAGCATTACCGGGACTCGCTACGAGCAGTACTTC. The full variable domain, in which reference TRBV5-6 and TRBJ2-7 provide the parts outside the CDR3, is DAGVTQSPTHLIKTRGQQVTLRCSPKSGHDTVSWYQQALGQGPQFIFQYYEEEERQRGNFPDRFSGHQFPNYSSELNVNALLLGDSALYLCASSITGTRYEQYFGPGTRLTVT.

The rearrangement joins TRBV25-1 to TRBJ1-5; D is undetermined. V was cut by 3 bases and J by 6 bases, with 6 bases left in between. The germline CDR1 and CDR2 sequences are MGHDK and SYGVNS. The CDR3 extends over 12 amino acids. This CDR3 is CASSDRGQPQHF. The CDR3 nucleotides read TGTGCCAGCAGTGATCGGGGTCAGCCCCAGCATTTT.

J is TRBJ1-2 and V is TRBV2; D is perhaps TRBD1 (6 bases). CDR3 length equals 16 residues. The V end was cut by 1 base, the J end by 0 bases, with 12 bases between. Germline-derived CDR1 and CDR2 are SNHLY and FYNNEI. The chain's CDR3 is CASSEGIRTANYGYTF. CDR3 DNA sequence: TGTGCCAGCAGTGAAGGTATTAGGACAGCTAACTATGGCTACACCTTC.

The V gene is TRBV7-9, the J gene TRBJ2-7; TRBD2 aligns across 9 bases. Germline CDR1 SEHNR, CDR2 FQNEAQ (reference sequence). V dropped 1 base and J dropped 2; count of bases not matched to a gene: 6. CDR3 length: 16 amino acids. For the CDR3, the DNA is TGTGCCAGCAGCTTAGGTCCTCTAGCGGGGACCTACGAGCAGTACTTC. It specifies CASSLGPLAGTYEQYF.

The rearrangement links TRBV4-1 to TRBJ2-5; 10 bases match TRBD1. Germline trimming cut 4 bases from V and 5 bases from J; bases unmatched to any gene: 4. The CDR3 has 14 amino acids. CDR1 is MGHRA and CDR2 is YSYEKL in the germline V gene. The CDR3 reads CASSPDRGRETQYF. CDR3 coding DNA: TGCGCCAGCAGCCCCGACAGGGGGCGGGAGACCCAGTACTTC.

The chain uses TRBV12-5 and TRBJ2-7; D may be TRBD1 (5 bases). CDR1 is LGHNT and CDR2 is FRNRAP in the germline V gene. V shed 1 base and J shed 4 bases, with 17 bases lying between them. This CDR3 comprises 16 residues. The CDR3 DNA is TGTGCTAGTGGTTTGGGACAGCCGGGCCCTTCGTACGAGCAGTACTTC. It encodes CASGLGQPGPSYEQYF.

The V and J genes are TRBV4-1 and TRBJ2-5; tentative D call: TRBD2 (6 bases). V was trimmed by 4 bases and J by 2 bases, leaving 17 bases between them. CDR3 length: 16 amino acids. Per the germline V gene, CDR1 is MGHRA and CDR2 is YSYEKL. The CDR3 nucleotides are TGCGCCAGCAGCCCAACGGCCCTAGCGTTACAAGAGACCCAGTACTTC. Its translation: CASSPTALALQETQYF.

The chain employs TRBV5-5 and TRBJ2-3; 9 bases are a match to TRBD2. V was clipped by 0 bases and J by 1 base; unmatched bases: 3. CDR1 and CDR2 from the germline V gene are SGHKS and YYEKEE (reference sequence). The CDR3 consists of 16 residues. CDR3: CASSLGWTSGTDTQYF. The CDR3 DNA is TGTGCCAGCAGCTTGGGGTGGACTAGCGGCACAGATACGCAGTATTTT.

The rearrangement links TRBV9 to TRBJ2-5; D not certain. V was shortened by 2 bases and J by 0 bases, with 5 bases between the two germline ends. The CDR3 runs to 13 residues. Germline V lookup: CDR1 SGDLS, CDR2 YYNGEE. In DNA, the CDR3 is TGTGCCAGCAGCGTCAGCGACCAAGAGACCCAGTACTTC. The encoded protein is CASSVSDQETQYF.

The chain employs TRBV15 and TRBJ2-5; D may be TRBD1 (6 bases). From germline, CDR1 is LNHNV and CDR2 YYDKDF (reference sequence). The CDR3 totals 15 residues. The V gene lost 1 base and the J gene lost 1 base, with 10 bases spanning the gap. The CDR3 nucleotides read TGTGCCACCAGCAGAGGGGGGACAAGCCAAGAGACCCAGTACTTC. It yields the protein CATSRGGTSQETQYF.

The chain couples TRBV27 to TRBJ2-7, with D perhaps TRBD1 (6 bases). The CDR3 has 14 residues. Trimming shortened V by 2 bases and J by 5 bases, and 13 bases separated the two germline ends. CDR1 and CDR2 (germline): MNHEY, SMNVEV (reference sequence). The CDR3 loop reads CASSLRGGTNEQYF. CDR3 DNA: TGTGCCAGCAGTTTACGTGGGGGCACGAACGAGCAGTACTTC.

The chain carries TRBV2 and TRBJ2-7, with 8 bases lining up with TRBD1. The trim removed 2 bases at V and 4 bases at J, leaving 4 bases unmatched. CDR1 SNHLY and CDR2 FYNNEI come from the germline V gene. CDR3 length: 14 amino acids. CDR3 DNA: TGTGCCAGCAGTGAATGGACAGGGTTGTACGAGCAGTACTTC. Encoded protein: CASSEWTGLYEQYF.

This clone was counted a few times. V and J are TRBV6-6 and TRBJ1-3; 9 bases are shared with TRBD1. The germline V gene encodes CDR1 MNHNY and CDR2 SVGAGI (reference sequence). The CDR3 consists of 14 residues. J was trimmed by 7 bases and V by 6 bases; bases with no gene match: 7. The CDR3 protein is CASRFRDRANTIYF. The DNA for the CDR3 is TGTGCCAGCAGATTCCGGGACAGGGCGAACACCATATATTTT.

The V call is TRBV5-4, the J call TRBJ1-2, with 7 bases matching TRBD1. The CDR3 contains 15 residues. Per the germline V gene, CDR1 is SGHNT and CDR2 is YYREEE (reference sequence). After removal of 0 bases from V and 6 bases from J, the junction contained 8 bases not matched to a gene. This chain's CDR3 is CASSLARQGPHGYTF. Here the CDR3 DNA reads TGTGCCAGCAGCTTGGCCCGACAGGGCCCCCATGGCTACACCTTC.

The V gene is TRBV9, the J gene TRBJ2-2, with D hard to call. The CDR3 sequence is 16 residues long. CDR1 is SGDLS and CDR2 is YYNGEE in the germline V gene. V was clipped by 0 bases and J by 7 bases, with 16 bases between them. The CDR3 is CASSVDGDFLGGELFF. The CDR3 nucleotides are TGTGCCAGCAGCGTAGATGGTGACTTTTTAGGCGGGGAGCTGTTTTTT.

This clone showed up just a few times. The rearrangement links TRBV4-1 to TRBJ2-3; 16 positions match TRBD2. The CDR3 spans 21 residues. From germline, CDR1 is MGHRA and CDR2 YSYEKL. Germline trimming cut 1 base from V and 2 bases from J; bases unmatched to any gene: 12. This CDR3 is CASSQVMGLAGGKGYTDTQYF. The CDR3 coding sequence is TGCGCCAGCAGCCAAGTAATGGGACTAGCGGGAGGGAAAGGGTACACAGATACGCAGTATTTT.

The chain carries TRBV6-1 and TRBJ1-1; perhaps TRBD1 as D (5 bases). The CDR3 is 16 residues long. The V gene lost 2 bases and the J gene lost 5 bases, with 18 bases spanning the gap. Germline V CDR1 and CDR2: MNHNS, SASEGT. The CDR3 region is CASSERLGGRWTEAFF. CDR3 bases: TGTGCCAGCAGTGAAAGATTGGGGGGGAGATGGACTGAAGCTTTCTTT.

Here the CDR3 reads CARSLASGRTSSYNEQFF. DNA for the CDR3: TGTGCCAGAAGCCTCGCTAGCGGGAGAACATCCTCCTACAATGAGCAGTTCTTC. The rearrangement links TRBV5-3 to TRBJ2-1; 10 bases line up with TRBD2. TRBV5-3 belongs to the ORF category, with a function that is uncertain. The CDR3 is 18 amino acids. Trimming at V came to 4 bases and at J to 0 bases, leaving 10 bases not matched to a gene.

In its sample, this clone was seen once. CDR3 residues: CASSIWRGGVDTQYF. CDR3 nucleotide sequence: TGTGCCAGTAGTATTTGGCGGGGAGGGGTGGATACGCAGTATTTT. J is TRBJ2-3 and V is TRBV19, with 7 bases matching TRBD2. After removal of 3 bases from V and 6 bases from J, the junction contained 9 bases not matched to a gene. The CDR3 runs to 15 residues. The germline V gene has CDR1 LNHDA and CDR2 SQIVND (reference sequence).

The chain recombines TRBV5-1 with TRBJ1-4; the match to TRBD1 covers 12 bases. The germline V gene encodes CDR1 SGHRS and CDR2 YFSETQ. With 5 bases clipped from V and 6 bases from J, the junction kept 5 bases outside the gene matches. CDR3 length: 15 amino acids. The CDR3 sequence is CASRGTGGADEKLFF. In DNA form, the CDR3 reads TGCGCCAGCAGAGGGACAGGGGGCGCGGATGAAAAACTGTTTTTT.

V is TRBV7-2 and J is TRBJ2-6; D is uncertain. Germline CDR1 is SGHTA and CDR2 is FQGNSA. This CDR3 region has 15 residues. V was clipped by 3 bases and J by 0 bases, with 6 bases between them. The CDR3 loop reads CASSLRFSGANVLTF. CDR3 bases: TGTGCCAGCAGCTTGAGGTTCTCTGGGGCCAACGTCCTGACTTTC.

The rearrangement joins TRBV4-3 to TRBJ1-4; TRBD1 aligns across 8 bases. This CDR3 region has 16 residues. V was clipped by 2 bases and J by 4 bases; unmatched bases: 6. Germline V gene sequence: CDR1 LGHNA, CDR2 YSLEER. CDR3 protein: CASSQIQGQVNEKLFF. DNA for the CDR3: TGCGCCAGCAGCCAAATTCAGGGACAGGTTAATGAAAAACTGTTTTTT.

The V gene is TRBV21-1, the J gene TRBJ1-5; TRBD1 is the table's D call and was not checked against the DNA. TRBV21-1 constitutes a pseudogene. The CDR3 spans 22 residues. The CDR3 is CASSKETRGDRGREGRDSTQHF. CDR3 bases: TGTGCCAGCAGCAAAGAGACAAGGGGAGACAGGGGGCGCGAAGGGCGCGATTCGACCCAGCATTTT.

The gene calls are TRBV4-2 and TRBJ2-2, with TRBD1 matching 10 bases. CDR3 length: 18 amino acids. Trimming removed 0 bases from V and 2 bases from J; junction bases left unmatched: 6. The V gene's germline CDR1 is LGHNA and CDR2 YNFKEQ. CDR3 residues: CASSQEGDRGPNTGELFF. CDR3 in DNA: TGTGCCAGCAGCCAAGAGGGAGACAGGGGGCCCAACACCGGGGAGCTGTTTTTT.

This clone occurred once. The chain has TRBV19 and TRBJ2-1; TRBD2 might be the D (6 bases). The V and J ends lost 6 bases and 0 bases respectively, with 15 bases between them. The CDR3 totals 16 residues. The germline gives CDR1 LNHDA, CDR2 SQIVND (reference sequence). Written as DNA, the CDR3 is TGTGCCAGTAGAGAACGGGACTTACGCTCCTACAATGAGCAGTTCTTC. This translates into CASRERDLRSYNEQFF.